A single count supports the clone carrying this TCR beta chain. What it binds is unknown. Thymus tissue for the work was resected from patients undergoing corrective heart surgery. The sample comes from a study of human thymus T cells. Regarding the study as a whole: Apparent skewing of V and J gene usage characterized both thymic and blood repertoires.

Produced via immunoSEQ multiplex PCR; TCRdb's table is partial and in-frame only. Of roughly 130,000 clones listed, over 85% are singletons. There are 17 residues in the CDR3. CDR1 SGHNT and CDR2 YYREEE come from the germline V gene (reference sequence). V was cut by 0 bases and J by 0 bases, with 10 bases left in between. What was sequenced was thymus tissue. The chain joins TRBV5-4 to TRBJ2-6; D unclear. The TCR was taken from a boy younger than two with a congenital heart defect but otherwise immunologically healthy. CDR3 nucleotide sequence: TGTGCCAGCAGCTTGGAACTGGATAGCTCTGGGGCCAACGTCCTGACTTTC. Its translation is CASSLELDSSGANVLTF.